One and the same sample provided the 18 T cell receptor beta chains below, sequenced in a study of CD8+ T cells in alopecia areata. Extracted RNA was reverse transcribed into cDNA, the sequencing template. The method was immunoSEQ multiplex PCR; TCRdb's version includes in-frame clones alone and lacks a portion of them. The table has about 120,000 clones, approximately 58% seen once. The source material was CD4+ T cells sorted from blood. The receptor source for this set is a human donor in good health.

The rearrangement links TRBV2 to TRBJ1-4; D perhaps matches TRBD1 (5 bases). The germline V gene has CDR1 SNHLY and CDR2 FYNNEI. V was trimmed by 7 bases and J by 4 bases, leaving 10 bases between them. This CDR3 contains 13 residues. DNA for the CDR3: TGTGCCAGCAACCGGGACCTTAATGAAAAACTGTTTTTT. Translating gives CASNRDLNEKLFF.

The V call is TRBV7-9, the J call TRBJ2-3; D uncertain. Per germline, CDR1 SEHNR and CDR2 FQNEAQ (reference sequence). V lost 6 bases and J lost 4, with 20 bases in between. This CDR3 region has 16 residues. Here the CDR3 DNA reads TGTGCCAGCAGTCCCCCCCCCGGCTTCCCCCCAGATACGCAGTATTTT. This sequence encodes CASSPPPGFPPDTQYF. The whole variable domain, remainder taken from reference TRBV7-9 and TRBJ2-3, is DTGVSQNPRHKITKRGQNVTFRCDPISEHNRLYWYRQTLGQGPEFLTYFQNEAQLEKSRLLSDRFSAERPKGSFSTLEIQRTEQGDSAMYLCASSPPPGFPPDTQYFGPGTRLTVL.

V usage is TRBV7-9 and J usage is TRBJ2-1, with 8 positions matching TRBD1. CDR1 is SEHNR, CDR2 FQNEAQ, per germline (reference sequence). V shed 5 bases and J 4 bases; nucleotides not matched to a gene: 7. The CDR3 loop spans 15 amino acids. The CDR3 DNA reads as TGTGCCAGCAGCCCGCTTGACAGGGGATACAATGAGCAGTTCTTC. Translated, it gives CASSPLDRGYNEQFF.

This clone was detected a few times. The chain joins TRBV7-2 to TRBJ2-1; 11 nucleotides match TRBD2. CDR3 length: 15 residues. The V gene end was trimmed by 5 bases and the J gene end by 4 bases; junction bases not matched to a gene: 4. From germline, CDR1 is SGHTA and CDR2 FQGNSA. CDR3 in amino acids: CASSATSGGYNEQFF. The CDR3 region has the DNA TGTGCCAGCAGCGCAACTAGCGGGGGATACAATGAGCAGTTCTTC.

The chain uses TRBV5-1 and TRBJ2-7; no reliable D call. Germline values: CDR1 SGHRS, CDR2 YFSETQ. The CDR3 has 13 residues. V was clipped by 3 bases and J by 5 bases, with 12 bases between them. CDR3 bases: TGCGCCAGCAGCTGGAAGGGCAAGGACGAGCAGTACTTC. Amino acid sequence: CASSWKGKDEQYF.

The chain links TRBV5-4 to TRBJ2-1; TRBD1 agrees at 7 bases. In germline, CDR1 is SGHNT, CDR2 YYREEE (reference sequence). J was trimmed by 4 bases and V by 4 bases; bases with no gene match: 8. The CDR3 spans 15 residues. CDR3 DNA: TGTGCCAGCAGCCCTACAGGGGAAGGGTACAATGAGCAGTTCTTC. Amino acids: CASSPTGEGYNEQFF.

This clone appeared a single time. This rearrangement joins TRBV25-1 to TRBJ2-7, with a tentative D call TRBD2 (6 bases). CDR1 and CDR2 from the germline V gene are MGHDK and SYGVNS. Deletions cut 3 bases from V and 3 bases from J, with 9 bases between. This CDR3 region has 13 residues. The CDR3, as DNA: TGTGCCAGCAGTGATCCCGGGGGCTACGAGCAGTACTTC. Its translation: CASSDPGGYEQYF.

This chain uses TRBV18 with TRBJ2-5, with D hard to call. The length of the CDR3 is 13 residues. Trimming cost V 2 bases and J 0 bases, with 4 bases left between them. In germline, CDR1 is KGHSH, CDR2 LQKENI. CDR3 in DNA: TGTGCCAGCTCACCAGCGTACCAAGAGACCCAGTACTTC. Its protein product is CASSPAYQETQYF.

This clone came up a few times. The chain uses TRBV21-1 and TRBJ1-1; the table calls TRBD1, which could not be checked here. TRBV21-1 is a pseudogene locus. This CDR3 has 14 amino acids. Here the CDR3 DNA reads TGTGCCAGCACAGAGTGGACAGGGAACACTGAAGCTTTCTTT. Protein sequence: CASTEWTGNTEAFF.

This chain joins TRBV5-4 and TRBJ2-3; D is undetermined. The CDR3 runs to 15 residues. CDR1 and CDR2 (germline): SGHNT, YYREEE (reference sequence). Trimming cost V 2 bases and J 1 base, with 11 bases left between them. CDR3 in amino acids: CASSFPSIGTDTQYF. The CDR3 DNA follows: TGTGCCAGCAGCTTCCCGTCAATTGGCACAGATACGCAGTATTTT.

The chain recombines TRBV9 with TRBJ1-6, with a tentative D call TRBD1 (5 bases). Looked up from germline, CDR1 is SGDLS and CDR2 is YYNGEE. This CDR3 contains 15 residues. Trimming shortened V by 3 bases and J by 7 bases, and 14 bases separated the two germline ends. The CDR3: CASSGQGGQNSPLHF. CDR3 nucleotide sequence: TGTGCCAGCAGCGGGCAGGGAGGGCAGAATTCACCCCTCCACTTT.

This clone was observed a handful of times. V is TRBV19 and J is TRBJ1-1; D perhaps matches TRBD1 (6 bases). Trimming took off 7 bases at V and 9 bases at J, with 24 bases between the two ends. The CDR3 covers 15 residues. Germline CDR1 is LNHDA and CDR2 is SQIVND (reference sequence). CDR3 amino acids: CASIPTTRGQGKAFF. The CDR3, as DNA: TGTGCCAGTATCCCGACAACGAGGGGCCAGGGGAAAGCTTTCTTT.

The rearrangement joins TRBV6-6 to TRBJ1-2; 7 bases line up with TRBD1. V shed 0 bases, J shed 7 bases, and the junction held 11 bases outside the gene matches. Germline V lookup: CDR1 MNHNY, CDR2 SVGAGI (reference sequence). This CDR3 is 16 amino acids long. The CDR3 nucleotides are TGTGCCAGCAGTTACTCGACACAGGGGAAGATGGGTGGCTACACCTTC. Translating gives CASSYSTQGKMGGYTF.

This clone appeared a few times. J is TRBJ2-5 and V is TRBV5-6; D may match TRBD1 or TRBD2 (5 bases each). CDR3 length equals 17 residues. Trimming took 0 bases from V and 5 from J, leaving 20 bases between them. Germline lookup yields CDR1 SGHDT and CDR2 YYEEEE. CDR3 nucleotides: TGTGCCAGCAGCTTGGAGACGGGGCGAATGACGGGGGAGACCCAGTACTTC. It codes for CASSLETGRMTGETQYF.

This chain connects TRBV30 to TRBJ1-5, with D maybe TRBD1 (6 bases). V lost 1 base, J lost 7 bases, and 11 bases lay in between. Germline V gene data show CDR1 as GTSNPN and CDR2 as SVGIG (reference sequence). The CDR3 runs 13 residues. In nucleotides, the CDR3 is TGTGCCTGGAGTGCCCGGCAGGGGCAGCCCCAGCATTTT. Amino acids: CAWSARQGQPQHF.

This rearrangement joins TRBV4-2 to TRBJ1-6, with 7 bases fitting TRBD1. This CDR3 has 15 residues. Germline V gene sequence: CDR1 LGHNA, CDR2 YNFKEQ. V lost 2 bases, J lost 5 bases, and 3 bases stayed unmatched. The CDR3 DNA is TGTGCCAGCAGCCAACCGGGACAGAATAATTCACCCCTCCACTTT. Protein sequence: CASSQPGQNNSPLHF.

V gene TRBV29-1 combines with J gene TRBJ1-1, with D tentatively TRBD1 (5 bases). The V and J ends lost 5 bases and 3 bases respectively, with 10 bases between them. The germline V gene encodes CDR1 SQVTM and CDR2 ANQGSEA. This CDR3 has 12 amino acids. The CDR3 is CSVSLGDTEAFF. The DNA of the CDR3 is TGCAGCGTTTCTTTAGGGGACACTGAAGCTTTCTTT.

The rearrangement uses TRBV5-4 and TRBJ2-1; 10 bases fit TRBD2. CDR1 and CDR2 (germline): SGHNT, YYREEE (reference sequence). The CDR3 is 16 amino acids. With V trimmed by 4 bases and J by 7 bases, 11 bases remained unmatched. The chain's CDR3 is CASSLPGLAGENEQFF. DNA of the CDR3: TGTGCCAGCAGCCTCCCAGGGCTAGCGGGGGAGAATGAGCAGTTCTTC.